This T cell receptor (beta chain) is drawn from a study of T cell responses to AZD1222 COVID-19 vaccine. Generated by immunoSEQ multiplex PCR, the TCRdb table keeps only in-frame clones and is missing some. Of approximately 110,000 clones in the sample, about nine tenths are singletons; the top ten hold around 4.5%. The germline gives CDR1 SNHLY, CDR2 FYNNEI. The CDR3 is 16 residues long. The chain links TRBV2 to TRBJ2-5, with 9 bases matching TRBD1. Source: peripheral blood, taken on day 0 of AZD1222 vaccination. The clonotype comes from an adult in good health. In DNA form, the CDR3 reads TGTAAAACCTCGGGACAGGGCCTCTATATCCGGGAGACCCAGTACTTC. Encoded protein: CKTSGQGLYIRETQYF.